This T cell receptor (beta chain) was identified during a study of beta chain features in type 1 diabetes. Study observations and caveats: High TCR expression in some cells could lead to their over-representation in cDNA sequencing. Among all four CD4+ subsets, Type 1 diabetes patients had TCRB CDR3s that were moderately but significantly shorter.

Of note for this clone: The target antigen is unknown. This may be a read error, as it is one base from a much larger clone.

Expressed TCRB transcripts were sequenced because the entire RNA isolate underwent reverse transcription. The table came from immunoSEQ multiplex PCR; TCRdb's copy has only in-frame clones and leaves some out. The sample yields about 160,000 clones, roughly 8% seen once. Trimming shortened V by 4 bases and J by 3 bases, and 7 bases separated the two germline ends. The CDR3 loop spans 13 amino acids. Per germline, CDR1 LGHNA and CDR2 YSLEER. The receptor was isolated from a woman aged 18-35 years with type 1 diabetes. The chain recombines TRBV4-3 with TRBJ1-5; no reliable D call. Sequenced sample: central memory CD4+ T cells from blood. The CDR3 loop reads CASSPLPNQPQHF. The CDR3 DNA sequence: TGCGCCAGCAGCCCGCTACCCAATCAGCCCCAGCATTTT.